The T cell receptor beta chain described here comes from a study of CD8+ T cells in alopecia areata. This clone was counted a few times. Its matching antigen is unknown. RNA was isolated and reverse transcribed to cDNA, the sequencing template. Only in-frame clones appear in the TCRdb table, and some are missing; sequencing was by immunoSEQ multiplex PCR. The data contain 100,000 to 150,000 clones, around two fifths of them singletons. General study results and limits: Patients displayed less clarity in TCR sharing than mice, a finding possibly related to HLA. Lesional scalp, notably in alopecia totalis/universalis, had clonality above that of normal scalp.

The specimen sequenced was CD4+ T cells sorted from blood. The origin of this receptor is a human donor with alopecia areata.

CDR3 coding DNA: TGCGCCAGCAGCCAAGAGGGGACAGGACCTTCCTACAATGAGCAGTTCTTC. Translating it yields CASSQEGTGPSYNEQFF. The chain carries TRBV4-3 and TRBJ2-1, with 8 bases aligning to TRBD1. This CDR3 spans 17 amino acids. The ends lost 0 bases at V and 1 base at J; junction bases unmatched: 5. Germline V CDR1 and CDR2: LGHNA, YSLEER.